This entry lists 6 T cell receptor beta chains sequenced from one sample in a study of blood T cell repertoires in COVID-19. The protocol was immunoSEQ multiplex PCR, while the TCRdb copy is restricted to in-frame clones and leaves out a portion. The sample has about 170,000 clones, about 87% seen once. The sequenced sample consisted of peripheral blood. Receptors were obtained from a man between 18 and 35 years old with active or convalescent COVID-19.

The chain links TRBV3-1 (or the pseudogene TRBV3-2) to TRBJ2-7; possibly TRBD2 for D (6 bases). The CDR3 is made up of 16 amino acids. The germline V gene has CDR1 LGHDT and CDR2 YNNKEL (reference sequence). With 3 bases removed from V and 5 bases from J, the gap between germline ends came to 20 bases. The CDR3 reads CASSHPWTNKVHEQYF. CDR3 coding DNA: TGTGCCAGCAGCCATCCCTGGACTAATAAGGTCCACGAGCAGTACTTC.

The chain links TRBV6-1 to TRBJ1-1; D is possibly TRBD1 (5 bases). Trimming removed 3 bases from V and 6 bases from J, with 14 bases in between. This CDR3 comprises 14 residues. Germline V gene lookup returns CDR1 MNHNS and CDR2 SASEGT. The CDR3 is CASSEVQGVAEAFF. The CDR3 nucleotides are TGTGCCAGCAGTGAGGTGCAGGGCGTAGCTGAAGCTTTCTTT.

The V and J genes are TRBV7-2 and TRBJ2-4; 7 bases match TRBD1. V lost 0 bases to trimming and J lost 7 bases; unmatched junction nucleotides: 3. There are 14 residues in the CDR3. Germline loops: CDR1 SGHTA, CDR2 FQGNSA. The CDR3: CASSLAGQENIQYF. The CDR3 nucleotides read TGTGCCAGCAGCTTAGCAGGACAGGAGAACATTCAGTACTTC.

The CDR3 bases are TGCAGCGTTGAAACGGCAGGGCACTCCTATGGCTACACCTTC. Protein sequence: CSVETAGHSYGYTF. The chain combines TRBV29-1 with TRBJ1-2, with D possibly being TRBD1 (5 bases). Trimming removed 2 bases from V and 4 bases from J, with 14 bases in between. Germline CDR1 reads SQVTM; CDR2 reads ANQGSEA. This CDR3 has 14 amino acids.

The rearrangement joins TRBV4-1 to TRBJ2-7, with D perhaps matching TRBD2 (5 bases). Trimming pared 3 bases from V and 2 bases from J, leaving 26 bases between. CDR1 is MGHRA and CDR2 is YSYEKL in the germline V gene. The CDR3 consists of 19 residues. CDR3 in amino acids: CASSHKMGVNLRGTYEQYF. As DNA, the CDR3 is TGCGCCAGCAGCCATAAGATGGGAGTCAACTTGCGAGGGACCTACGAGCAGTACTTC.

The chain links TRBV19 to TRBJ1-1; D is perhaps TRBD1 (6 bases). Germline V gene lookup returns CDR1 LNHDA and CDR2 SQIVND (reference sequence). The CDR3 totals 14 residues. The germline V and J ends were trimmed by 1 base and 13 bases, with 19 bases remaining between them. As DNA, the CDR3 is TGTGCCAGTAGTATAGTTGGGGGCACGAGATTCAGTTTCTTT. Its protein is CASSIVGGTRFSFF. Filled out from reference TRBV19 and TRBJ1-1, the complete variable domain reads DGGITQSPKYLFRKEGQNVTLSCEQNLNHDAMYWYRQDPGQGLRLIYYSQIVNDFQKGDIAEGYSVSREKKESFPLTVTSAQKNPTAFYLCASSIVGGTRFSFFGQGTRLTVV.